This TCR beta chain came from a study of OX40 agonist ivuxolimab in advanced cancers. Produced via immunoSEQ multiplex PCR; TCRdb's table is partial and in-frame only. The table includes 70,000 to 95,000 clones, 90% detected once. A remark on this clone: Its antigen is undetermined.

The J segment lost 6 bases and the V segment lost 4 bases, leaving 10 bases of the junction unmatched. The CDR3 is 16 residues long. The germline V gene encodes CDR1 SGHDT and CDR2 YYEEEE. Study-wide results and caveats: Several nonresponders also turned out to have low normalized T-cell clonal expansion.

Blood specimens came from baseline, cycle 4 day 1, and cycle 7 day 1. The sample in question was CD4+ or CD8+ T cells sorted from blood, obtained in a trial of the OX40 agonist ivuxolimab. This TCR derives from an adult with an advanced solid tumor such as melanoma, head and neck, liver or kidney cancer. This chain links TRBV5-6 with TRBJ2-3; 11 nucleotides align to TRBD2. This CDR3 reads CASSPQIGLAGDTQYF. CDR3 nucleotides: TGTGCCAGCAGCCCCCAGATAGGACTAGCGGGCGATACGCAGTATTTT.